Each of the 28 T cell receptor beta chains below was sequenced from the same sample in a study of blood T cell repertoires in COVID-19. Measured with immunoSEQ multiplex PCR; TCRdb has only the in-frame clones, and not every one. This table holds about 40,000 clones, about 90% found once. Sequencing was done on a sample of peripheral blood. The receptor set was obtained from a woman aged 80 or over with active COVID-19.

This chain connects TRBV28 to TRBJ2-1; the match to TRBD2 covers 9 bases. The germline gives CDR1 MDHEN, CDR2 SYDVKM. After removal of 6 bases from V and 7 bases from J, the junction contained 10 bases not matched to a gene. This CDR3 is built from 15 residues. DNA for the CDR3: TGTGCCAGCAGCCCTTTGGGACTAGCCGGGAATGAGCAGTTCTTC. Translation: CASSPLGLAGNEQFF.

The V call is TRBV10-3, the J call TRBJ1-2; tentative D call: TRBD1 (6 bases). CDR3 length: 12 amino acids. Germline CDR1 is ENHRY and CDR2 is SYGVKD. V lost 11 bases and J lost 1, with 11 bases in between. CDR3 sequence: CAAGQLNYGYTF. CDR3 bases: TGTGCCGCAGGACAGCTTAACTATGGCTACACCTTC.

The CDR3 protein is CASSQGGGANTGELFF. The CDR3 DNA follows: TGCGCCAGCAGCCAAGGTGGCGGGGCGAACACCGGGGAGCTGTTTTTT. J is TRBJ2-2 and V is TRBV4-3, with D possibly TRBD2 on 6 matching bases. The CDR3 is 16 residues long. Deletions cut 1 base from V and 0 bases from J, with 9 bases between. CDR1 and CDR2 (germline): LGHNA, YSLEER.

CDR3 protein: CASSLGQVNEQYF. In DNA form, the CDR3 reads TGTGCCAGCAGCTTGGGACAGGTAAACGAGCAGTACTTC. The V gene is TRBV5-4, the J gene TRBJ2-7, with a possible D match to TRBD1 (6 bases). Germline-derived CDR1 and CDR2 are SGHNT and YYREEE (reference sequence). CDR3 length: 13 residues. V was shortened by 0 bases and J by 5 bases, with 9 bases between the two germline ends.

This chain joins TRBV4-1 and TRBJ2-7, with D perhaps TRBD1 (7 bases). The CDR3 totals 14 residues. Trimming removed 1 base from V and 2 bases from J, with 9 bases in between. Germline V gene data show CDR1 as MGHRA and CDR2 as YSYEKL. CDR3 residues: CASSQAGGTYEQYF. The DNA of the CDR3 is TGCGCCAGCAGCCAAGCAGGGGGGACCTACGAGCAGTACTTC.

The chain is built from TRBV4-2 and TRBJ2-5; TRBD2 aligns across 9 bases. Germline CDR1 and CDR2: LGHNA and YNFKEQ. V gave up 0 bases and J gave up 5 bases; unmatched junction bases: 10. This CDR3 is 17 amino acids long. The CDR3 region is CASSQDFRGGAGETQYF. CDR3 DNA: TGTGCCAGCAGCCAAGATTTTCGCGGGGGGGCTGGGGAGACCCAGTACTTC.

The V call is TRBV27, the J call TRBJ2-5; 9 positions agree with TRBD2. Trimming at V came to 2 bases and at J to 5 bases, leaving 9 bases not matched to a gene. The CDR3 sequence is 16 residues long. The germline gives CDR1 MNHEY, CDR2 SMNVEV (reference sequence). The DNA for the CDR3 is TGTGCCAGCAGTTTAACCAGCGGGGGGCGCCCGGAGACCCAGTACTTC. It translates to CASSLTSGGRPETQYF.

This chain uses TRBV5-1 with TRBJ2-5; the D gene is possibly TRBD2 (5 bases). V was cut by 5 bases and J by 1 base, with 15 bases left in between. Germline V gene data show CDR1 as SGHRS and CDR2 as YFSETQ. This CDR3 contains 15 residues. The CDR3 DNA is TGCGCCAGCAGTCGAGAGCGGAACTTCCAAGAGACCCAGTACTTC. Translation: CASSRERNFQETQYF. Combining the CDR3 with reference TRBV5-1 and TRBJ2-5 gives the whole variable domain KAGVTQTPRYLIKTRGQQVTLSCSPISGHRSVSWYQQTPGQGLQFLFEYFSETQRNKGNFPGRFSGRQFSNSRSEMNVSTLELGDSALYLCASSRERNFQETQYFGPGTRLLVL.

This chain uses TRBV6-5 with TRBJ2-2; possibly TRBD2 for D (6 bases). The germline V gene encodes CDR1 MNHEY and CDR2 SVGAGI. V lost 6 bases and J 6 bases, leaving 14 bases between the germline ends. The CDR3 contains 14 residues. The CDR3 DNA reads as TGTGCCAGCAGCAGGGAGGTAGGGGCCGGGGAGCTGTTTTTT. This sequence encodes CASSREVGAGELFF.

The chain uses TRBV10-3 and TRBJ1-1; a weak D match, TRBD1 (5 bases). From germline, CDR1 is ENHRY and CDR2 SYGVKD. The CDR3 runs to 16 residues. V lost 0 bases, J lost 1 base, and 12 bases lay in between. The CDR3 region is CAISESPPGSNTEAFF. In DNA form, the CDR3 reads TGTGCCATCAGTGAGTCCCCCCCAGGGTCGAACACTGAAGCTTTCTTT.

This clone was observed a single time. The chain combines TRBV7-2 with TRBJ2-7; TRBD2 might be the D (6 bases). Trimming cost V 3 bases and J 3 bases, with 18 bases left between them. Germline lookup yields CDR1 SGHTA and CDR2 FQGNSA. The CDR3 sequence is 16 residues long. Written as DNA, the CDR3 is TGTGCCAGCAGCTTTAAAGGAGGGTCCTTGGACTACGAGCAGTACTTC. As protein: CASSFKGGSLDYEQYF.

The chain links TRBV18 to TRBJ1-5; D is possibly TRBD1 (5 bases). The germline V and J ends were trimmed by 3 bases and 2 bases, with 8 bases remaining between them. In germline, CDR1 is KGHSH, CDR2 LQKENI. The CDR3 is made up of 14 amino acids. CDR3: CASSPTGGNQPQHF. CDR3 DNA sequence: TGTGCCAGCTCACCCACAGGAGGCAATCAGCCCCAGCATTTT.

V usage is TRBV20-1 and J usage is TRBJ2-4, with 10 bases matching TRBD2. Germline V gene data show CDR1 as DFQATT and CDR2 as SNEGSKA (reference sequence). With V trimmed by 3 bases and J by 8 bases, 13 bases remained unmatched. This CDR3 is built from 16 residues. This CDR3 is CSASPAGGPLGDIQYF. The CDR3 DNA sequence: TGCAGTGCTAGTCCAGCGGGGGGGCCTCTGGGAGACATTCAGTACTTC.

The chain has TRBV28 and TRBJ1-4; TRBD1 matches at 7 bases. V lost 4 bases to trimming and J lost 6 bases; unmatched junction nucleotides: 14. Germline loops: CDR1 MDHEN, CDR2 SYDVKM. CDR3 length equals 17 residues. The CDR3 nucleotides read TGTGCCAGCAGTTCCCCGAGACAGGGTTCGCGGGATGAAAAACTGTTTTTT. Protein sequence: CASSSPRQGSRDEKLFF.

V is TRBV14 and J is TRBJ2-2, with a weak D call TRBD2 (7 bases). V was trimmed by 4 bases and J by 1 base, leaving 16 bases between them. Germline CDR1 and CDR2: SGHDN and FVKESK. CDR3 length: 17 residues. CDR3 residues: CASSPNRRGLNTGELFF. Written as DNA, the CDR3 is TGTGCCAGCAGCCCGAACCGGCGGGGGCTGAACACCGGGGAGCTGTTTTTT.

This clone was found a few times. The chain is built from TRBV5-6 and TRBJ1-2; the match to TRBD1 covers 9 bases. V was clipped by 3 bases and J by 5 bases; unmatched bases: 8. The germline V gene encodes CDR1 SGHDT and CDR2 YYEEEE. CDR3 length: 15 amino acids. The CDR3 nucleotides are TGTGCCAGCAGCTCCCGGGACAGGGACCGGTATGGCTACACCTTC. Translated: CASSSRDRDRYGYTF.

This clone was picked up a small number of times. The gene calls are TRBV9 and TRBJ2-7; the match to TRBD2 covers 8 bases. Germline values: CDR1 SGDLS, CDR2 YYNGEE. With V trimmed by 3 bases and J by 6 bases, 14 bases remained unmatched. This CDR3 is 16 amino acids long. The CDR3 sequence: CASSGPGAGGPVEQYF. DNA of the CDR3: TGTGCCAGCAGCGGGCCCGGGGCGGGGGGACCTGTCGAGCAGTACTTC. The full variable domain, its missing parts supplied by reference TRBV9 and TRBJ2-7, is DSGVTQTPKHLITATGQRVTLRCSPRSGDLSVYWYQQSLDQGLQFLIQYYNGEERAKGNILERFSAQQFPDLHSELNLSSLELGDSALYFCASSGPGAGGPVEQYFGPGTRLTVT.

This sequence joins TRBV11-3 and TRBJ2-2; the D gene is possibly TRBD2 (5 bases). CDR3 length: 14 residues. Trimming cost V 0 bases and J 7 bases, with 9 bases left between them. Germline CDR1 and CDR2: SGHNT and YENEEA. The CDR3 nucleotides are TGTGCCAGCAGCTTAGAGAACGGGAACGGGGAGCTGTTTTTT. Translating gives CASSLENGNGELFF.

V usage is TRBV19 and J usage is TRBJ2-7, with 7 bases fitting TRBD2. Trimming removed 1 base from V and 0 bases from J; junction bases left unmatched: 3. The germline V gene has CDR1 LNHDA and CDR2 SQIVND (reference sequence). The CDR3 totals 15 residues. CDR3 protein: CASSIAAGDSYEQYF. The DNA for the CDR3 is TGTGCCAGTAGTATAGCCGCGGGGGACTCCTACGAGCAGTACTTC.

This clone was observed once. This chain connects TRBV28 to TRBJ2-7; 7 bases agree with TRBD1. J was trimmed by 3 bases and V by 5 bases; bases with no gene match: 7. The CDR3 length is 14 residues. Germline V gene lookup returns CDR1 MDHEN and CDR2 SYDVKM. CDR3 residues: CASSPPGQLYEQYF. The CDR3 DNA is TGTGCCAGCAGTCCCCCGGGACAGCTCTACGAGCAGTACTTC.

This sequence joins TRBV6-2 or TRBV6-3 and TRBJ1-2; the D is unclear. The CDR3 has 17 amino acids. CDR1 MNHEY and CDR2 SVGEGT come from the germline V gene. Trimming shortened V by 3 bases and J by 1 base, and 18 bases separated the two germline ends. CDR3 coding DNA: TGTGCCAGCAGTTATAGTCCGTTGGAGTCTAATAACTATGGCTACACCTTC. Residues: CASSYSPLESNNYGYTF.

The CDR3 loop reads CASSLGGTGGQETQYF. CDR3 DNA: TGCGCCAGCAGCTTGGGCGGGACAGGGGGGCAAGAGACCCAGTACTTC. V gene TRBV5-1 combines with J gene TRBJ2-5; TRBD1 matches at 11 bases. CDR1 is SGHRS and CDR2 is YFSETQ in the germline V gene. Trimming removed 0 bases from V and 2 bases from J; junction bases left unmatched: 3. The CDR3 is made up of 16 amino acids.

The rearrangement links TRBV15 to TRBJ2-1, with a possible D match to TRBD1 (7 bases). Trimming took off 0 bases at V and 3 bases at J, with 15 bases between the two ends. This CDR3 region has 17 residues. In germline, CDR1 is LNHNV, CDR2 YYDKDF (reference sequence). CDR3: CATSRELRGAFYNEQFF. The CDR3 bases are TGTGCCACCAGCAGAGAACTCAGGGGGGCTTTCTACAATGAGCAGTTCTTC.

This clone appeared once. The chain is built from TRBV7-3 and TRBJ2-4; 9 positions match TRBD1. Germline assignment: CDR1 SGHTA and CDR2 FQGTGA. J was trimmed by 10 bases and V by 4 bases; bases with no gene match: 5. There are 13 residues in the CDR3. The CDR3 nucleotides are TGTGCCAGCAGCTCCTCGACAGGGGGAATTCAGTACTTC. Translated, it gives CASSSSTGGIQYF.

The rearrangement uses TRBV19 and TRBJ2-2; a weak D match, TRBD1 (6 bases). Trimming stripped 4 bases from V and 1 base from J, with 19 bases between. Germline CDR1 LNHDA, CDR2 SQIVND (reference sequence). CDR3 length: 18 amino acids. The CDR3 loop is CASSTRTEAEWNTGELFF. CDR3 coding DNA: TGTGCCAGTAGTACGCGGACAGAAGCCGAATGGAACACCGGGGAGCTGTTTTTT.

The rearrangement links TRBV19 to TRBJ2-7, with D perhaps TRBD1 (7 bases). CDR1 is LNHDA, CDR2 SQIVND, per germline (reference sequence). This CDR3 contains 16 residues. V was cut by 3 bases and J by 0 bases, with 15 bases left in between. CDR3: CASSIVRQGLSYEQYF. The CDR3 DNA follows: TGTGCCAGTAGTATTGTTCGACAGGGACTCTCCTACGAGCAGTACTTC.

This chain uses TRBV6-5 with TRBJ2-7; a weak D match, TRBD1 (6 bases). Per the germline V gene, CDR1 is MNHEY and CDR2 is SVGAGI. The CDR3 contains 12 residues. Trimming pared 7 bases from V and 0 bases from J, leaving 7 bases between. In nucleotides, the CDR3 is TGTGCCAGCACAGGGGACTCCTACGAGCAGTACTTC. Translating it yields CASTGDSYEQYF.

The V call is TRBV5-5, the J call TRBJ1-4; D ambiguous. V was clipped by 2 bases and J by 4 bases, with 3 bases between them. Germline V gene lookup returns CDR1 SGHKS and CDR2 YYEKEE (reference sequence). The CDR3 spans 12 residues. For the CDR3, the DNA is TGTGCCAGCAGCTTTTATAATGAAAAACTGTTTTTT. It codes for CASSFYNEKLFF.